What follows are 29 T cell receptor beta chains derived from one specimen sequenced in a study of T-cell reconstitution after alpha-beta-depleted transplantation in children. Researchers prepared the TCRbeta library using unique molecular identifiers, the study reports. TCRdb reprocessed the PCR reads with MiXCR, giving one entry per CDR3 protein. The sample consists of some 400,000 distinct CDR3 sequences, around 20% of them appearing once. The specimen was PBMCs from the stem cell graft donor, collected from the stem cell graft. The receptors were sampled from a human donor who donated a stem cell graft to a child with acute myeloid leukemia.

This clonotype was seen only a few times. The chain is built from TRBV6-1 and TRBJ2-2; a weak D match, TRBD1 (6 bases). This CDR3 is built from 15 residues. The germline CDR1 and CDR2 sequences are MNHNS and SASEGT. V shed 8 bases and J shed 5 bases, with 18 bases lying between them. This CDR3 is CASLPAQGHTGELFF. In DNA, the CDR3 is TGTGCCAGCCTCCCGGCGCAGGGGCATACCGGGGAGCTGTTTTTT.

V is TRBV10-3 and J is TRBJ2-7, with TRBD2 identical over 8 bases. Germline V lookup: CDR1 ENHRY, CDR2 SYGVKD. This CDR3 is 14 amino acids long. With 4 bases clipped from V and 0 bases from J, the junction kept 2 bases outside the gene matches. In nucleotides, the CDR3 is TGTGCCATCAGTGGCGGGAGGAGCTCCTACGAGCAGTACTTC. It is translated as CAISGGRSSYEQYF.

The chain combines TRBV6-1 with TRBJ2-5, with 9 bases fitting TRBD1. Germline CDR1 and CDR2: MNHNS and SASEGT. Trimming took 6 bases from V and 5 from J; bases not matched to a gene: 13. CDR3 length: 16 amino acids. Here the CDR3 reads CASSDPHRGQGETQYF. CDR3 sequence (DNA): TGTGCCAGCAGCGACCCCCACAGGGGGCAGGGTGAGACCCAGTACTTC.

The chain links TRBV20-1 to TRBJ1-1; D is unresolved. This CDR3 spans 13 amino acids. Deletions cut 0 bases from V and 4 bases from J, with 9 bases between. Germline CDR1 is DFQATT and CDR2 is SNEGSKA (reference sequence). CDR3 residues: CSARDPTSTEAFF. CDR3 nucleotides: TGCAGTGCTAGAGATCCAACCAGCACTGAAGCTTTCTTT.

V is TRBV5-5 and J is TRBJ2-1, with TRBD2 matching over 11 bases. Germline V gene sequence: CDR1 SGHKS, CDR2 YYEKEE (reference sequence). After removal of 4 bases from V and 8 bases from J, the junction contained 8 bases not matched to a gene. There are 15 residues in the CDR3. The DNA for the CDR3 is TGTGCCAGCAGCATACTAGCGGGAGTACTGGATGAGCAGTTCTTC. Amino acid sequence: CASSILAGVLDEQFF.

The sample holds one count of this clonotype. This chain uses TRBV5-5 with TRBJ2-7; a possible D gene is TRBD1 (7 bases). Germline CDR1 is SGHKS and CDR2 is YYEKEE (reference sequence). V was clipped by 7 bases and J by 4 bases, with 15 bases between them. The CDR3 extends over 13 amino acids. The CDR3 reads CASLPQGGYEQYF. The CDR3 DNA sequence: TGTGCCAGCCTTCCCCAGGGGGGTTACGAGCAGTACTTC.

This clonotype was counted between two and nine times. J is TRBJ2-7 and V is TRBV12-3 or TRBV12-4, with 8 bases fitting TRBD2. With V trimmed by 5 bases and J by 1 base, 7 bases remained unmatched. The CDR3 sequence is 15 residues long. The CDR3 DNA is TGTGCCAGCAGTAGCCCGGGACTAGGTTCCTACGAGCAGTACTTC. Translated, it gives CASSSPGLGSYEQYF.

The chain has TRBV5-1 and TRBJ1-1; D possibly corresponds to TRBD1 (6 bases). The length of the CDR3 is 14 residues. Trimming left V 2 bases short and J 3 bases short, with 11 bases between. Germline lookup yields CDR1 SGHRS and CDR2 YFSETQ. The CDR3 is CASSFRDTYTEAFF. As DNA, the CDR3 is TGCGCCAGCAGCTTCCGGGACACTTACACTGAAGCTTTCTTT.

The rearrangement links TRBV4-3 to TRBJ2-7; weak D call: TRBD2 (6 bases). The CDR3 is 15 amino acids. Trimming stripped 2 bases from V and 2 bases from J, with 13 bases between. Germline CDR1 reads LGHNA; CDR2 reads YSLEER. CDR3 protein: CASSQWGGNTYEQYF. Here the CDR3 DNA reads TGCGCCAGCAGCCAATGGGGCGGGAACACCTACGAGCAGTACTTC.

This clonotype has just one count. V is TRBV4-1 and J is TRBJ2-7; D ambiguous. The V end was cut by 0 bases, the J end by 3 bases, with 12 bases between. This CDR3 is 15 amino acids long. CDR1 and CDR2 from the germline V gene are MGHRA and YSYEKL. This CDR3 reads CASSQDVGIHYEQYF. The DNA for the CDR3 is TGCGCCAGCAGCCAAGATGTAGGGATACACTACGAGCAGTACTTC.

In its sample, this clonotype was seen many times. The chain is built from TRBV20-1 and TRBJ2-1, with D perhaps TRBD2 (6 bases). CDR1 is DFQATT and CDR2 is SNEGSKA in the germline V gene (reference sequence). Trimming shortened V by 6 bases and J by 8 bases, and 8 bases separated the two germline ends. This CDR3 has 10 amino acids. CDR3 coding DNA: TGCAGTGCAAGACTAGATGAGCAGTTCTTC. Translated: CSARLDEQFF.

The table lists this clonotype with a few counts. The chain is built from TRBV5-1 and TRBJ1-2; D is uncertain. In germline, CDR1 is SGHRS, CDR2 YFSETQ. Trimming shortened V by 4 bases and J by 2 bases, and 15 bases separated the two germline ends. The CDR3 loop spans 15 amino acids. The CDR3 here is CASSAEGQRNYGYTF. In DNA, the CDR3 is TGCGCCAGCAGCGCCGAGGGCCAACGGAACTATGGCTACACCTTC.

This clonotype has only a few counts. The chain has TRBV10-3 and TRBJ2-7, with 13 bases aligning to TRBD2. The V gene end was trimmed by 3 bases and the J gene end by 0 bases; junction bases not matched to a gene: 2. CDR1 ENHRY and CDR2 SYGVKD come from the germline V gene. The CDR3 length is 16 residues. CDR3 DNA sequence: TGTGCCATCAGTGATTGGACTAGCGGGAGCTCCTACGAGCAGTACTTC. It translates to CAISDWTSGSSYEQYF.

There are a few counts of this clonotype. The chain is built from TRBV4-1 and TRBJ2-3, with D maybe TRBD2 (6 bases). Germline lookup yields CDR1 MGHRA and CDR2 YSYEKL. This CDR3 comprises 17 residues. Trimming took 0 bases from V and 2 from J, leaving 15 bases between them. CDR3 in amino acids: CASSQDAGRTITDTQYF. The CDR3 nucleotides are TGCGCCAGCAGCCAAGATGCGGGGCGGACGATCACAGATACGCAGTATTTT.

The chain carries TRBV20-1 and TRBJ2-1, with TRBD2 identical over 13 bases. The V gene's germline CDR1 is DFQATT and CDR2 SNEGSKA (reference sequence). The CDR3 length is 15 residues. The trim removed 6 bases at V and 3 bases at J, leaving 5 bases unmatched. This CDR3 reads CSAKGLAGNYNEQFF. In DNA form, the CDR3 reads TGCAGTGCAAAGGGACTAGCGGGAAACTACAATGAGCAGTTCTTC.

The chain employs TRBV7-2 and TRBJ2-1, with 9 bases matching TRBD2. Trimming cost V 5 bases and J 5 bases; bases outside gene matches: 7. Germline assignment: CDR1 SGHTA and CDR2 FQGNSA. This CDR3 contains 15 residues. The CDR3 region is CASSPRVAGDNEQFF. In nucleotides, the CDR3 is TGTGCCAGCAGCCCCCGAGTAGCGGGGGACAATGAGCAGTTCTTC.

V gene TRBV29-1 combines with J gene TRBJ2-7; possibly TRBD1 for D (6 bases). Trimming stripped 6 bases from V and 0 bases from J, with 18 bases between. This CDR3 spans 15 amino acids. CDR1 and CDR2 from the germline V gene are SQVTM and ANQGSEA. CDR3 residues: CSVTLFDRSSYEQYF. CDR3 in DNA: TGCAGCGTGACCCTTTTCGACAGGAGCTCCTACGAGCAGTACTTC.

The CDR3 DNA reads TGTGCCAGCAGGGAAGGGTTTGGCAGGGGGCAGAATGAGCAGTTCTTC. Protein: CASREGFGRGQNEQFF. The genes are TRBV25-1 and TRBJ2-1, with TRBD1 identical over 8 bases. The CDR3 is made up of 16 amino acids. Germline assignment: CDR1 MGHDK and CDR2 SYGVNS. After removal of 6 bases from V and 7 bases from J, the junction contained 14 bases not matched to a gene.

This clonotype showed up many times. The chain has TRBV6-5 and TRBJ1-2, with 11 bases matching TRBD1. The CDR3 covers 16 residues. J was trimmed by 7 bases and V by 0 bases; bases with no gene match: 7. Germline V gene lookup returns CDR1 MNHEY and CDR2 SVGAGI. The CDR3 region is CASSYSRTGGLVGYTF. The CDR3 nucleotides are TGTGCCAGCAGTTACTCCCGGACAGGGGGCTTAGTTGGCTACACCTTC.

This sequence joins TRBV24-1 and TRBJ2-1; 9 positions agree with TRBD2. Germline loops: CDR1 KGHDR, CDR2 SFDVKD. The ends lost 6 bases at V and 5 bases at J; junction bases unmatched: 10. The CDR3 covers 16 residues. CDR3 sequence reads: CATSTSPGLADNEQFF. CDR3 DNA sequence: TGTGCCACCAGTACATCACCGGGACTAGCAGACAATGAGCAGTTCTTC.

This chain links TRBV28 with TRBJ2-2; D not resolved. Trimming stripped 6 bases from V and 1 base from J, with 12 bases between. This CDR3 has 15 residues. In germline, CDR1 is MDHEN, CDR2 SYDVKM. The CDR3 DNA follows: TGTGCCAGCAGCAAGGCCCTACAGAACACCGGGGAGCTGTTTTTT. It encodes CASSKALQNTGELFF.

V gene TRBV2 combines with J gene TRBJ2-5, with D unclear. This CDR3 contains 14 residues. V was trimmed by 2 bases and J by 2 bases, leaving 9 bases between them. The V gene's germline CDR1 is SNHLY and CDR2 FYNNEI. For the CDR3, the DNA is TGTGCCAGCAGTGAAACGGATCGTCAAGAGACCCAGTACTTC. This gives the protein CASSETDRQETQYF.

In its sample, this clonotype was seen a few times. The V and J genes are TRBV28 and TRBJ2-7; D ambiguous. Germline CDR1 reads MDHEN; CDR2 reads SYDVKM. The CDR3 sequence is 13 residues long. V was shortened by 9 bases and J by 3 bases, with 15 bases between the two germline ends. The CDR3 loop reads CASNLPEHYEQYF. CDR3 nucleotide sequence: TGTGCCAGTAACCTTCCAGAGCACTACGAGCAGTACTTC.

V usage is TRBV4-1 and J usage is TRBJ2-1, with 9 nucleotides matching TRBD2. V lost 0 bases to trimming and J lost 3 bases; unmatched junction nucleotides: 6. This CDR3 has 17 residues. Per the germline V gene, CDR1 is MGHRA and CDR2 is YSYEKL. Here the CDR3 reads CASSQDPIAGVYNEQFF. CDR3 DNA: TGCGCCAGCAGCCAAGATCCCATAGCGGGGGTCTACAATGAGCAGTTCTTC.

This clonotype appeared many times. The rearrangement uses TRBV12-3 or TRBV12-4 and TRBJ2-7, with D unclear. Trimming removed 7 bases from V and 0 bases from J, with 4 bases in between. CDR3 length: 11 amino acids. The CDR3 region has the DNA TGTGCCAGCACCATCTCCTACGAGCAGTACTTC. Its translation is CASTISYEQYF.

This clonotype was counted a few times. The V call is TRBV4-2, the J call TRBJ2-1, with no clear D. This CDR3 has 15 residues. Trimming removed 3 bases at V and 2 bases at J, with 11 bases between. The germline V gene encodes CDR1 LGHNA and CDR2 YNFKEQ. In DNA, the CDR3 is TGTGCCAGCAGCCATAGCTCCGCTACCTACAATGAGCAGTTCTTC. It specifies CASSHSSATYNEQFF.

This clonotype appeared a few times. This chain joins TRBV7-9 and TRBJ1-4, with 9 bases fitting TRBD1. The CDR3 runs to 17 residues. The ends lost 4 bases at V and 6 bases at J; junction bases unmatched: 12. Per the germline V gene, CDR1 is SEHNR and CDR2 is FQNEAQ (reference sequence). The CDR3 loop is CASSSHHPGTGYEKLFF. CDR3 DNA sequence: TGTGCCAGCAGCTCGCACCACCCCGGGACAGGGTATGAAAAACTGTTTTTT. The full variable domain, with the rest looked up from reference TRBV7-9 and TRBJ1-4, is DTGVSQNPRHKITKRGQNVTFRCDPISEHNRLYWYRQTLGQGPEFLTYFQNEAQLEKSRLLSDRFSAERPKGSFSTLEIQRTEQGDSAMYLCASSSHHPGTGYEKLFFGSGTQLSVL.

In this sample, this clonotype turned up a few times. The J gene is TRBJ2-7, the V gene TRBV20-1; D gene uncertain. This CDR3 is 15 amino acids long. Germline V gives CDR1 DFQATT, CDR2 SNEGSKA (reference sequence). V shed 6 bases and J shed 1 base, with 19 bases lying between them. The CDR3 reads CSAIDSGSQSYEQYF. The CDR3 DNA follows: TGCAGTGCAATTGACTCGGGCTCTCAGTCCTACGAGCAGTACTTC.

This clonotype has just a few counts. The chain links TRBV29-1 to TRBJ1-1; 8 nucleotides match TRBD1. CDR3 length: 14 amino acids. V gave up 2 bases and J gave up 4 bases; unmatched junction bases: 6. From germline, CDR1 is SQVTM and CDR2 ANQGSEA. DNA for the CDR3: TGCAGCGTTGAACGACAGGGGCGGAGCACTGAAGCTTTCTTT. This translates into CSVERQGRSTEAFF.